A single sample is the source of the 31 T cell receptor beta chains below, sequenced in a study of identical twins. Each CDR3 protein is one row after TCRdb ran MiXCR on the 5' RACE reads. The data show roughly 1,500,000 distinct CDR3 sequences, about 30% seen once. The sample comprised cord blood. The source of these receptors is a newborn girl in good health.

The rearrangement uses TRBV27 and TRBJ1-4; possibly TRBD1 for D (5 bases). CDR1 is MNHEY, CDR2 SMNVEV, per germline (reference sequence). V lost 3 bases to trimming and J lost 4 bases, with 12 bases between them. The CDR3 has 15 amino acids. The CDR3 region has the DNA TGTGCCAGCAGTTTGTCCGGGACTTTTAATGAAAAACTGTTTTTT. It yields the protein CASSLSGTFNEKLFF. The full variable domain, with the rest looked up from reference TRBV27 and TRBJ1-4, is EAQVTQNPRYLITVTGKKLTVTCSQNMNHEYMSWYRQDPGLGLRQIYYSMNVEVTDKGDVPEGYKVSRKEKRNFPLILESPSPNQTSLYFCASSLSGTFNEKLFFGSGTQLSVL.

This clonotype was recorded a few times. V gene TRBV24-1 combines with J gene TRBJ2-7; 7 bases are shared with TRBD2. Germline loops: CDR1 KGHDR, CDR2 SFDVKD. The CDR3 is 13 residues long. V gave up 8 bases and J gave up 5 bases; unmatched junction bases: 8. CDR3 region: CATKGPGRDEQYF. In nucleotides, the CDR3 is TGTGCCACCAAGGGACCAGGGAGGGACGAGCAGTACTTC.

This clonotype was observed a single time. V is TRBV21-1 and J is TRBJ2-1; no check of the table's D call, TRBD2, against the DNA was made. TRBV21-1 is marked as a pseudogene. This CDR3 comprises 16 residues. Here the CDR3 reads CASSKEGHSSYNEQFF. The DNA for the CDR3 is TGTGCCAGCAGCAAAGAGGGCCACTCCTCCTACAATGAGCAGTTCTTC.

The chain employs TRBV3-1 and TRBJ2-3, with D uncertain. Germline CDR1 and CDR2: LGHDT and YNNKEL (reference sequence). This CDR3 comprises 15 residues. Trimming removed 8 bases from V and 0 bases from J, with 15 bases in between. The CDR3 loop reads CASQEGRFSTDTQYF. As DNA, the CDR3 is TGTGCCAGCCAAGAAGGCCGGTTTAGCACAGATACGCAGTATTTT.

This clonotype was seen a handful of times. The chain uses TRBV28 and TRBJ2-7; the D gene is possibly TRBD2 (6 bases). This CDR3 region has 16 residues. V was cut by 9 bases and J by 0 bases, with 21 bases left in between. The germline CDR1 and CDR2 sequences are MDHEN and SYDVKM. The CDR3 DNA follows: TGTGCCAGTAAAGGTAGTGCGGGATCAAGCTCCTACGAGCAGTACTTC. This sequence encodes CASKGSAGSSSYEQYF.

The CDR3 reads CASSYWGRGEAETQYF. In DNA, the CDR3 is TGTGCCAGCAGTTATTGGGGTAGGGGGGAGGCGGAGACCCAGTACTTC. The chain is built from TRBV12-3 or TRBV12-4 and TRBJ2-5, with D perhaps being TRBD1 or TRBD2 (6 bases each). Trimming shortened V by 4 bases and J by 5 bases, and 20 bases separated the two germline ends. CDR3 length: 16 amino acids.

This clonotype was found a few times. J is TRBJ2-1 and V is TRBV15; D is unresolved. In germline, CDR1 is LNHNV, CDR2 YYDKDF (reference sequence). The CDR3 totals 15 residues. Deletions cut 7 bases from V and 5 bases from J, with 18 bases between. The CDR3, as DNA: TGTGCCACCACAAATGCGTACTCACCCCACAATGAGCAGTTCTTC. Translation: CATTNAYSPHNEQFF. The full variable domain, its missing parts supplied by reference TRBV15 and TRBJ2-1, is DAMVIQNPRYQVTQFGKPVTLSCSQTLNHNVMYWYQQKSSQAPKLLFHYYDKDFNNEADTPDNFQSRRPNTSFCFLDIRSPGLGDTAMYLCATTNAYSPHNEQFFGPGTRLTVL.

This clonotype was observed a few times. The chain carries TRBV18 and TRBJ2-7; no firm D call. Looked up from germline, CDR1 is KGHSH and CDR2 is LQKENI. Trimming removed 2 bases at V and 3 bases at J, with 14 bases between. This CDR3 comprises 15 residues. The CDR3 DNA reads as TGTGCCAGCTCACCAAAGACCGGATGGGGCTACGAGCAGTACTTC. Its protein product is CASSPKTGWGYEQYF.

The CDR3 reads CAISRTDSNQPQHF. Written as DNA, the CDR3 is TGTGCCATCAGCCGGACAGATAGCAATCAGCCCCAGCATTTT. The genes are TRBV10-3 and TRBJ1-5; a weak D match, TRBD1 (6 bases). This CDR3 is 14 amino acids long. Germline CDR1 ENHRY, CDR2 SYGVKD. The germline V and J ends were trimmed by 6 bases and 0 bases, with 9 bases remaining between them.

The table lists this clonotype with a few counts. CDR3 nucleotide sequence: TGTGCCATCAGCGGAAACCTAGCGTTGAGCTCCTACAATGAGCAGTTCTTC. This codes for CAISGNLALSSYNEQFF. V and J are TRBV10-3 and TRBJ2-1, with TRBD2 as a possible D gene (6 bases). This CDR3 has 17 residues. V dropped 6 bases and J dropped 0 bases, with 18 bases sitting between them. The V gene's germline CDR1 is ENHRY and CDR2 SYGVKD.

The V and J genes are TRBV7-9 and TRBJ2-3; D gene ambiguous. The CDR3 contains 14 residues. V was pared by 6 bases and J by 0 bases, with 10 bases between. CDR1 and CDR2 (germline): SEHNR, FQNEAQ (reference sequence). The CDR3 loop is CASRRRSSTDTQYF. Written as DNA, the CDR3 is TGTGCCAGCAGAAGACGGTCTAGCACAGATACGCAGTATTTT.

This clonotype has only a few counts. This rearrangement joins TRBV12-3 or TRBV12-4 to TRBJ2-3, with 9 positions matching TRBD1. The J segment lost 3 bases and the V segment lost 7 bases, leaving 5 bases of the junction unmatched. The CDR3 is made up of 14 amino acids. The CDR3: CASIETGGTDTQYF. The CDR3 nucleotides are TGTGCCAGCATTGAGACAGGGGGAACAGATACGCAGTATTTT.

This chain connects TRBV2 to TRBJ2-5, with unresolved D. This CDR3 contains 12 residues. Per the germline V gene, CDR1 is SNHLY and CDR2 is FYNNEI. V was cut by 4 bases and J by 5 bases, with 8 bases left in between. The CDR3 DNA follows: TGTGCCAGCAGTGCGATGGAGGAGACCCAGTACTTC. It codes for CASSAMEETQYF.

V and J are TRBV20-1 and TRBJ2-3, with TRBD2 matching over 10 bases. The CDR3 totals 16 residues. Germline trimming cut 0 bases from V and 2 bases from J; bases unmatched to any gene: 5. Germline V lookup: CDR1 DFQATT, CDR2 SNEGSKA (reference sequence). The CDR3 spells CSARDLAGGPTDTQYF. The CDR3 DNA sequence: TGCAGTGCTAGAGATTTAGCGGGAGGTCCCACAGATACGCAGTATTTT.

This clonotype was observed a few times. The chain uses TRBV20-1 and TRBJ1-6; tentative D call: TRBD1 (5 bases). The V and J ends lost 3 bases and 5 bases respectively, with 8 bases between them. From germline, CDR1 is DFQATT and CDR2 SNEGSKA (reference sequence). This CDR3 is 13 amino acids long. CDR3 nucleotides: TGCAGTGCTAGGGGACGGAATAATTCACCCCTCCACTTT. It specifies CSARGRNNSPLHF.

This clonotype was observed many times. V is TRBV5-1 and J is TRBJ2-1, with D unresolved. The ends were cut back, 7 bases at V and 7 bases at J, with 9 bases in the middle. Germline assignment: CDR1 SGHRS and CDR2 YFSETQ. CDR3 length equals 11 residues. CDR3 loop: CASAVGNEQFF. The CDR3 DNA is TGCGCCAGCGCCGTTGGAAATGAGCAGTTCTTC. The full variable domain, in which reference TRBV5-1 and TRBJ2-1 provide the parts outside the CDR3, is KAGVTQTPRYLIKTRGQQVTLSCSPISGHRSVSWYQQTPGQGLQFLFEYFSETQRNKGNFPGRFSGRQFSNSRSEMNVSTLELGDSALYLCASAVGNEQFFGPGTRLTVL.

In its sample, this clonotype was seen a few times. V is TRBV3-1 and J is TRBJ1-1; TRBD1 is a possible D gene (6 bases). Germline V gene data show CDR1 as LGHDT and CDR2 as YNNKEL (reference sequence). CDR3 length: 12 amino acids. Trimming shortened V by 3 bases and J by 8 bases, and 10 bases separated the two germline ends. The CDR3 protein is CASSHRGREAFF. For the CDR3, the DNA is TGTGCCAGCAGCCACAGGGGACGGGAAGCTTTCTTT.

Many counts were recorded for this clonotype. Here the CDR3 reads CASSQDGTLSQETQYF. The CDR3 bases are TGTGCCAGCAGCCAAGATGGGACTCTCTCCCAAGAGACCCAGTACTTC. V is TRBV4-2 and J is TRBJ2-5, with D maybe TRBD2 (6 bases). Germline-derived CDR1 and CDR2 are LGHNA and YNFKEQ. Trimming took off 0 bases at V and 1 base at J, with 12 bases between the two ends. The CDR3 has 16 amino acids.

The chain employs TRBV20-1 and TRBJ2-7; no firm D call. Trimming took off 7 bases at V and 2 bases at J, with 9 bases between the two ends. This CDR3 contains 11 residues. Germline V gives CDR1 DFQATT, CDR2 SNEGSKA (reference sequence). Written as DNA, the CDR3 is TGCAGTGGTTCAGATGCCTACGAGCAGTACTTC. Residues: CSGSDAYEQYF.

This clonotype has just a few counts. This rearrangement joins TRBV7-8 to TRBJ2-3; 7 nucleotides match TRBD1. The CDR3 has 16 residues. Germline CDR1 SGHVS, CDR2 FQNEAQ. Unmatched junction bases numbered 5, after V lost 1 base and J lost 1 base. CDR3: CASSLVTGMGTDTQYF. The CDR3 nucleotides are TGTGCCAGCAGCTTAGTGACAGGGATGGGCACAGATACGCAGTATTTT. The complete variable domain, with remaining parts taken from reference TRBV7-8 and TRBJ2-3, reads GAGVSQSPRYKVAKRGQDVALRCDPISGHVSLFWYQQALGQGPEFLTYFQNEAQLDKSGLPSDRFFAERPEGSVSTLKIQRTQQEDSAVYLCASSLVTGMGTDTQYFGPGTRLTVL.

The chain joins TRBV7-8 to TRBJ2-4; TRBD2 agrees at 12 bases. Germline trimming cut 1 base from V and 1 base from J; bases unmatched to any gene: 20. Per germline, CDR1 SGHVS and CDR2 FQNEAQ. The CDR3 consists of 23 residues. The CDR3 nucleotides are TGTGCCAGCAGCTTAGTCCAACTAGCGGGAGGAATTTGGGCGGGCTCGGCCAAAAACATTCAGTACTTC. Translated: CASSLVQLAGGIWAGSAKNIQYF.

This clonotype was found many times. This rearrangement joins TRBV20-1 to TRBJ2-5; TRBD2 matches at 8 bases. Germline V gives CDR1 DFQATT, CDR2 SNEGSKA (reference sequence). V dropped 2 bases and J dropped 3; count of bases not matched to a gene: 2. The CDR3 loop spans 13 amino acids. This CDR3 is CSARRTSKETQYF. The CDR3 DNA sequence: TGCAGTGCTAGACGGACTAGCAAAGAGACCCAGTACTTC.

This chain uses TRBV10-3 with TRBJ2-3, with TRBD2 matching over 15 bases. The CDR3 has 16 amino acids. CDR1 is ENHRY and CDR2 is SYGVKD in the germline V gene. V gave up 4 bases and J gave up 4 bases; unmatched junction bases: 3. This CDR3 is CAISGTSGGAPDTQYF. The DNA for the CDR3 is TGTGCCATCAGTGGGACTAGCGGGGGGGCCCCAGATACGCAGTATTTT.

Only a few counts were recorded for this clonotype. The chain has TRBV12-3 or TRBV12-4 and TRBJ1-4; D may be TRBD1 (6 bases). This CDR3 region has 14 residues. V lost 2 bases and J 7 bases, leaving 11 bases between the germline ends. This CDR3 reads CASSLRGAGEKLFF. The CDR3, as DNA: TGTGCCAGCAGTTTAAGGGGGGCAGGTGAAAAACTGTTTTTT.

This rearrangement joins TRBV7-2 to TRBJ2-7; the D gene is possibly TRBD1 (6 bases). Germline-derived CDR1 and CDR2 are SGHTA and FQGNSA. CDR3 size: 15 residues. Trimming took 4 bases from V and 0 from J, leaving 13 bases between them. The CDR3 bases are TGTGCCAGCAGCTCCCTAGACAGGTCCTCCTACGAGCAGTACTTC. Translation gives CASSSLDRSSYEQYF.

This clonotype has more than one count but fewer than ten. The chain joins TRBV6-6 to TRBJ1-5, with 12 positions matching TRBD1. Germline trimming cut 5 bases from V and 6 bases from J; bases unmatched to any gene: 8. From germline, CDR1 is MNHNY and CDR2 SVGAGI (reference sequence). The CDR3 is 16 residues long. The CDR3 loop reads CASSQGDRGHGQPQHF. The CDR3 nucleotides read TGTGCCAGCAGTCAAGGGGACAGGGGGCATGGTCAGCCCCAGCATTTT.

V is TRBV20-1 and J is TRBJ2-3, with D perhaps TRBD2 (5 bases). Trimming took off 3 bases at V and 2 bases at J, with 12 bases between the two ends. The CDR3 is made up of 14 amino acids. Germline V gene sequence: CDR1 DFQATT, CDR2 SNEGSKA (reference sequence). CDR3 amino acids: CSASYGLPTDTQYF. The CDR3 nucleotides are TGCAGTGCTAGTTACGGACTGCCCACAGATACGCAGTATTTT.

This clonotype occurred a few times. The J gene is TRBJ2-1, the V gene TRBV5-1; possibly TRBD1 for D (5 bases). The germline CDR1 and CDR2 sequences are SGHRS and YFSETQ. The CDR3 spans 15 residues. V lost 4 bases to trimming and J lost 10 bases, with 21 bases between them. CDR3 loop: CASSPPVALQEEQFF. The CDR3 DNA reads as TGCGCCAGCAGCCCCCCAGTGGCGCTACAGGAGGAGCAGTTCTTC.

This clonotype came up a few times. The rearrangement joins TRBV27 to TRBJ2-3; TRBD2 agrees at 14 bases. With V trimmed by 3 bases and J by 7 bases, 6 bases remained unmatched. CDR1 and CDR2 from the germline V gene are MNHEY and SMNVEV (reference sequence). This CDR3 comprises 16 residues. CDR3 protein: CASSLRLAGGENTQYF. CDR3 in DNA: TGTGCCAGCAGTTTGAGACTAGCGGGGGGGGAGAATACGCAGTATTTT.

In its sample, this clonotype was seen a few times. The CDR3 DNA is TGTGCCAGCAGTTTCAACAGGGGCTCTGAGCAGCCCCAGCATTTT. Its translation: CASSFNRGSEQPQHF. The gene calls are TRBV6-5 and TRBJ1-5; TRBD1 agrees at 7 bases. The ends lost 4 bases at V and 7 bases at J; junction bases unmatched: 10. Germline CDR1 reads MNHEY; CDR2 reads SVGAGI. The CDR3 contains 15 residues.

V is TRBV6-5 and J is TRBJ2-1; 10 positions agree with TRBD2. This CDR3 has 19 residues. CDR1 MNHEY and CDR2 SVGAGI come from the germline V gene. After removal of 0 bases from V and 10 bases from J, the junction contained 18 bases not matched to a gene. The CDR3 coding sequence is TGTGCCAGCAGTTACTCGATAGGTGTAATAGCGGGAGGTGCCTACGAGCAGTTCTTC. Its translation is CASSYSIGVIAGGAYEQFF.